The entry below describes one T cell receptor (beta chain). The target antigen is unknown. Other DNA sequences of this sample code for an identical CDR3. This entry is derived from a study of shared clonotypes between healthy human individuals. Study in general: Every donor yielded three CD4 naive, three CD4 memory, two CD8 naive and one CD8 memory plate. General study findings and limits: Clonotypes not shared had lower generation probabilities than those common to all four donors.

Donors, without exception, were Caucasian adults residing in Nashville, Tennessee. Germline assignment: CDR1 MNHNY and CDR2 SVGAGI (reference sequence). The V end was cut by 0 bases, the J end by 2 bases, with 8 bases between. The CDR3 runs to 14 residues. Some clones are missing from TCRdb's copy, which holds only in-frame ones; the method was immunoSEQ multiplex PCR. The profile shows some 1.5 million clones, more than 95% of them singletons. The sequenced material came from naive CD4+ T cells sorted from blood. The subset was: CD45RA+ positively selected. The origin of this receptor is a man aged 25 to 45 in good health. The gene calls are TRBV6-6 and TRBJ2-7, with D tentatively TRBD1 (5 bases). This chain's CDR3 is CASSYSTGAYEQYF. The CDR3 DNA is TGTGCCAGCAGTTACTCTACAGGAGCCTACGAGCAGTACTTC.